Sequencing of this TCR beta chain was carried out in a study of early T cells in non-severe SARS-CoV-2 infection. In the study overall: Unsorted whole blood bulk RNA was sequenced, with unpaired chains. Study outcomes and limitations: Anti-spike CD8 specificities were favored by VDJdb matching, whose results missed private and CD4 specificities.

The CDR3 spans 15 residues. Germline V lookup: CDR1 SGHRS, CDR2 YFSETQ. V shed 4 bases and J 1 base; nucleotides not matched to a gene: 7. Individual cDNA molecules carried attached unique molecular identifiers. From the 5' RACE reads, TCRdb called clonotypes with MiXCR, one entry per CDR3 protein. Among 80,000 to 100,000 distinct CDR3 sequences, roughly an eighth were seen once, and the ten largest hold approximately 7.5%. Remarks on this clonotype: Its target is not known.

The material sequenced was whole blood. The chain has TRBV5-1 and TRBJ1-1, with 7 bases that match TRBD1. The TCR was taken from an adult who was a healthcare worker with PCR-confirmed SARS-CoV-2 infection or an uninfected control (not recorded which). CDR3 coding DNA: TGCGCCAGCAGCCTCAAGACAGGGACGAACACTGAAGCTTTCTTT. Encoded protein: CASSLKTGTNTEAFF.